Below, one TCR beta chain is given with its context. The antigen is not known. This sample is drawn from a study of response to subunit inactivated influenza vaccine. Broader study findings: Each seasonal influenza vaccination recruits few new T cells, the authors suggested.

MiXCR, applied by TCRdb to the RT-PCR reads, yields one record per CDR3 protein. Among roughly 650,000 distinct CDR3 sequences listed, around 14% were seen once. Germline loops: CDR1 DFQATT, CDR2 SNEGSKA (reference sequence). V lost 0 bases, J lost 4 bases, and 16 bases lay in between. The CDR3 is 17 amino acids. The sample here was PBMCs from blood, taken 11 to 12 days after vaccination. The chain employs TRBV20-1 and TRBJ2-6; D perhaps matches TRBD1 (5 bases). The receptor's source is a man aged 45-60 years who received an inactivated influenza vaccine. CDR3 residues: CSARDLRKGAGANVLTF. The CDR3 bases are TGCAGTGCTAGAGATTTAAGGAAAGGGGCCGGGGCCAACGTCCTGACTTTC.